This is a list of T cell receptor beta chains from one sample in a study of a mutant IDH1 vaccine in newly diagnosed glioma. These receptors have no identified antigens. Libraries were prepared by immunoSEQ multiplex PCR; TCRdb keeps only in-frame clonotypes and omits some of them. Seen here are tens of thousands of clones, roughly 78% observed once, and the top ten hold around 5.2%. The sample consisted of PBMCs, taken from a glioma patient whose treatment included an IDH1 peptide vaccine. All receptors come from a man between 50 and 59 years old with glioma. Both conserved end residues are part of each CDR3. Fields, in order: J gene, CDR3 length, D gene, V gene, clone size, CDR3 DNA, CDR3 protein. The D gene is left open where the match is weak. Rows may omit the clone size; those that give it use once, few, many or a size class.

>TRBJ2-7|13|TRBD1|TRBV27|-
TGTGCCAGCAGTGGACAGGGTCTCTACGAGCAGTACTTC
CASSGQGLYEQYF
>TRBJ2-2|14|-|TRBV7-7|-
TGTGCCGCCGGCAAGGGCGCGGAGACCGGGGAGCTGTTTTTT
CAAGKGAETGELFF
>TRBJ1-5|16|-|TRBV19|once
TGTGCCAGTAGTGCCGGGGGGAGGGTTAGCAATCAGCCCCAGCATTTT
CASSAGGRVSNQPQHF
>TRBJ2-7|15|TRBD1|TRBV5-8|-
TGTGCCAGCAGCCCCCGGGACAGGGTTTCCTACGAGCAGTACTTC
CASSPRDRVSYEQYF
>TRBJ1-1|13|TRBD1|TRBV11-2|-
TGTGCCAGCAGTCTCGTCAGGGGGTGGGAAGCTTTCTTT
CASSLVRGWEAFF
>TRBJ2-2|14|-|TRBV7-3|few
TGTGCCAGCAGCCCTGAGACGAACACCGGGGAGCTGTTTTTT
CASSPETNTGELFF
>TRBJ2-5|16|TRBD2|TRBV9|-
TGTGCCAGCAGCCTAGCAGCGGGGGTCAAAGGAGAGACCCAGTACTTC
CASSLAAGVKGETQYF
>TRBJ2-5|15|TRBD2|TRBV4-2|few
TGTGCCAGCAGCCAACGGGGGGGTACCCAAGAGACCCAGTACTTC
CASSQRGGTQETQYF
>TRBJ1-3|16|-|TRBV5-6|once
TGTGCCAGCAGCTTGGGACACTCTTTGGGTGGAAACACCATATATTTT
CASSLGHSLGGNTIYF
>TRBJ1-1|15|-|TRBV18|-
TGTGCCAGCTCACCCTACGACACACCGAACACTGAAGCTTTCTTT
CASSPYDTPNTEAFF
>TRBJ2-3|10|-|TRBV30|-
TGTGCCTGGAGACAGGAAACGCAGTATTTT
CAWRQETQYF
>TRBJ1-1|15|-|TRBV5-1|-
TGCGCCAGCAGCCCCCCGACAGGCATGAACACTGAAGCTTTCTTT
CASSPPTGMNTEAFF
>TRBJ1-1|12|-|TRBV30|-
TGTGCCGGTGGGCCCCTAAGGGATGGAGCTTTCTTT
CAGGPLRDGAFF
>TRBJ1-5|15|TRBD1|TRBV19|few
TGTGCCAGTACCCCGGAGGGGGCAAATAATCAGCCCCAGCATTTT
CASTPEGANNQPQHF
>TRBJ2-2|17|TRBD1|TRBV2|-
TGTGCCAGCAGTGAGGCTACAGGGGCTTGGTTTCCCGGGGAGCTGTTTTTT
CASSEATGAWFPGELFF
>TRBJ1-5|14|TRBD1|TRBV30|few
TGTGCCTGGAGTGTGACAGGGGGCAATCAGCCCCAGCATTTT
CAWSVTGGNQPQHF
>TRBJ2-7|12|-|TRBV10-1|-
TGCGCCAGCAGTGACCACAGGGACGAGCAGTACTTC
CASSDHRDEQYF
>TRBJ1-2|13|TRBD1|TRBV15|once
TGTGCCACCAGCCCTGCCCGGACAGGGAGCTACACCTTC
CATSPARTGSYTF
>TRBJ2-1|14|TRBD2|TRBV11-2|few
TGTGCCAGCAATCCGGGACTAGCGCTGAGTGAGCAGTTCTTC
CASNPGLALSEQFF
>TRBJ2-7|18|TRBD2|TRBV5-4|-
TGTGCCAGCAGCCCGGATCCGAGCGGGGGGCCACGCCGCTACGAGCAGTACTTC
CASSPDPSGGPRRYEQYF
>TRBJ1-1|15|-|TRBV5-4|-
TGTGCCAGCAGCTTGGACGGCCGTAGGAACACTGAAGCTTTCTTT
CASSLDGRRNTEAFF
>TRBJ1-4|16|-|TRBV21-1|-
TGTGCCAGCAGCAAAGGGGACAGGGGATCTAATGAAAAACTGTTTTTT
CASSKGDRGSNEKLFF
>TRBJ1-5|15|TRBD1|TRBV6-1|-
TGTGCCAGCAGGGGACAGGGAGGGGTCAATCAGCCCCAGCATTTT
CASRGQGGVNQPQHF
>TRBJ1-5|13|-|TRBV6-4|-
TGTGCCAGCAGTGCATCCCCAAATCAGCCCCAGCATTTT
CASSASPNQPQHF